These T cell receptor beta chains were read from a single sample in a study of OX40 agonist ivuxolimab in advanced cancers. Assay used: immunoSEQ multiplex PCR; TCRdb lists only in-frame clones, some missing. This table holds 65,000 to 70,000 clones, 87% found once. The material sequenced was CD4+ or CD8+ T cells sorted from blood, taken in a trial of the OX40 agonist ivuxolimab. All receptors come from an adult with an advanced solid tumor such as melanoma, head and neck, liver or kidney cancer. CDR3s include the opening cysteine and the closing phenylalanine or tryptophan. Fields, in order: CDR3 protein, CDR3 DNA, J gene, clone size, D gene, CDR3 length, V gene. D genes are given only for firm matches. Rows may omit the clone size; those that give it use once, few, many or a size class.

CDR3: CASSLRDRGRLGTEAFF; DNA: TGTGCCAGCAGCTTACGGGACAGGGGGCGTTTGGGCACTGAAGCTTTCTTT; J: TRBJ1-1; size: few; D: TRBD1; length: 17; V: TRBV5-4
CDR3: CASISGQSNQPQHF; DNA: TGTGCCAGCATTTCAGGGCAAAGCAATCAGCCCCAGCATTTT; J: TRBJ1-5; size: -; D: -; length: 14; V: TRBV28
CDR3: CASSQDNLRGGGELFF; DNA: TGCGCCAGCAGCCAAGATAATCTTAGGGGTGGCGGGGAGCTGTTTTTT; J: TRBJ2-2; size: -; D: -; length: 16; V: TRBV4-3
CDR3: CASRKGLDSGYTDTQYF; DNA: TGTGCCAGCAGGAAAGGTTTGGATAGCGGATACACAGATACGCAGTATTTT; J: TRBJ2-3; size: -; D: -; length: 17; V: TRBV7-8
CDR3: CASSFGGQTFYNEQFF; DNA: TGTGCCAGCAGCTTCGGGGGTCAAACCTTTTACAATGAGCAGTTCTTC; J: TRBJ2-1; size: once; D: -; length: 16; V: TRBV11-1
CDR3: CASSLGRGTVGEKLFF; DNA: TGCGCCAGCAGCTTGGGTCGTGGGACCGTTGGTGAAAAACTGTTTTTT; J: TRBJ1-4; size: -; D: -; length: 16; V: TRBV5-1
CDR3: CASSQGTRTPYGYTF; DNA: TGCGCCAGCAGCCAAGGGACCCGGACACCATATGGCTACACCTTC; J: TRBJ1-2; size: -; D: -; length: 15; V: TRBV4-3
CDR3: CSATTAYALHF; DNA: TGCAGTGCGACCACGGCTTATGCCCTCCACTTT; J: TRBJ1-6; size: -; D: -; length: 11; V: TRBV20-1
CDR3: CASSLTSVPYEQYF; DNA: TGTGCCAGCAGTTTAACTAGCGTTCCCTACGAGCAGTACTTC; J: TRBJ2-7; size: once; D: TRBD2; length: 14; V: TRBV27
CDR3: CASRTPGTGRGQPQHF; DNA: TGTGCCAGCAGAACTCCTGGGACAGGGCGGGGTCAGCCCCAGCATTTT; J: TRBJ1-5; size: few; D: TRBD1; length: 16; V: TRBV28
CDR3: CATTSKISYEQYF; DNA: TGTGCGACGACAAGCAAGATCTCCTACGAGCAGTACTTC; J: TRBJ2-7; size: -; D: -; length: 13; V: TRBV25-1
CDR3: CASSSALAGVSNEQFF; DNA: TGTGCCAGCAGCTCCGCTCTAGCGGGGGTGAGCAATGAGCAGTTCTTC; J: TRBJ2-1; size: once; D: TRBD2; length: 16; V: TRBV11-2
CDR3: CASSVETATDTQYF; DNA: TGTGCCAGCAGCGTAGAGACAGCCACAGATACGCAGTATTTT; J: TRBJ2-3; size: -; D: -; length: 14; V: TRBV9
CDR3: CASSLDYRYEQYF; DNA: TGTGCCAGCAGCTTAGATTACAGGTACGAGCAGTACTTC; J: TRBJ2-7; size: -; D: -; length: 13; V: TRBV11-2
CDR3: CASSLYGRGEKGTDTQYF; DNA: TGTGCCAGCAGCTTGTACGGGAGGGGCGAGAAGGGCACAGATACGCAGTATTTT; J: TRBJ2-3; size: -; D: TRBD2; length: 18; V: TRBV5-6
CDR3: CASSPRWDTIYF; DNA: TGTGCCAGCAGCCCGCGTTGGGACACCATATATTTT; J: TRBJ1-3; size: -; D: -; length: 12; V: TRBV7-9
CDR3: CASSKGQGVKETQYF; DNA: TGTGCCAGCAGCAAGGGGCAGGGGGTAAAAGAGACCCAGTACTTC; J: TRBJ2-5; size: -; D: TRBD1; length: 15; V: TRBV11-1
CDR3: CASSQDKGGTGSEKLFF; DNA: TGCGCCAGCAGCCAAGATAAGGGCGGGACAGGGAGTGAAAAACTGTTTTTT; J: TRBJ1-4; size: -; D: TRBD1; length: 17; V: TRBV4-1
CDR3: CASSLGRAGFVYEQYF; DNA: TGTGCCAGCAGCCTAGGGAGGGCGGGGTTTGTCTACGAGCAGTACTTC; J: TRBJ2-7; size: -; D: TRBD2; length: 16; V: TRBV7-2
CDR3: CASSLWDRTNEKLFF; DNA: TGTGCCAGCAGCTTATGGGACAGGACTAATGAAAAACTGTTTTTT; J: TRBJ1-4; size: -; D: TRBD1; length: 15; V: TRBV5-6
CDR3: CAILTDGNTIYF; DNA: TGTGCCATCTTAACAGATGGAAACACCATATATTTT; J: TRBJ1-3; size: once; D: -; length: 12; V: TRBV6-1
CDR3: CASSPKPTGSLDEQFF; DNA: TGTGCCAGCTCACCCAAACCGACAGGGTCTCTGGATGAGCAGTTCTTC; J: TRBJ2-1; size: -; D: TRBD1; length: 16; V: TRBV18
CDR3: CASSVEETGGGTEAFF; DNA: TGTGCCAGCAGCGTAGAAGAGACAGGGGGCGGCACTGAAGCTTTCTTT; J: TRBJ1-1; size: -; D: TRBD1; length: 16; V: TRBV9
CDR3: CASEKGQGSTGELFF; DNA: TGCGCCAGCGAGAAGGGACAGGGCAGCACCGGGGAGCTGTTTTTT; J: TRBJ2-2; size: -; D: TRBD1; length: 15; V: TRBV4-1
CDR3: CASRKNTEAFF; DNA: TGTGCCTCGCGGAAGAACACTGAAGCTTTCTTT; J: TRBJ1-1; size: -; D: -; length: 11; V: TRBV7-2
CDR3: CASRKLAGHNEQFF; DNA: TGTGCCAGCAGGAAACTAGCGGGGCACAATGAGCAGTTCTTC; J: TRBJ2-1; size: -; D: TRBD2; length: 14; V: TRBV2
CDR3: CASSPGQGAQPQHF; DNA: TGTGCCAGCTCACCGGGACAGGGGGCTCAGCCCCAGCATTTT; J: TRBJ1-5; size: -; D: TRBD1; length: 14; V: TRBV18
CDR3: CASSPGQYSNQPQHF; DNA: TGTGCCAGCTCACCGGGACAGTATAGCAATCAGCCCCAGCATTTT; J: TRBJ1-5; size: -; D: TRBD1; length: 15; V: TRBV18
CDR3: CASSPDFSSYNEQFF; DNA: TGTGCCAGCAGTCCGGACTTCAGCTCCTACAATGAGCAGTTCTTC; J: TRBJ2-1; size: -; D: -; length: 15; V: TRBV6-1